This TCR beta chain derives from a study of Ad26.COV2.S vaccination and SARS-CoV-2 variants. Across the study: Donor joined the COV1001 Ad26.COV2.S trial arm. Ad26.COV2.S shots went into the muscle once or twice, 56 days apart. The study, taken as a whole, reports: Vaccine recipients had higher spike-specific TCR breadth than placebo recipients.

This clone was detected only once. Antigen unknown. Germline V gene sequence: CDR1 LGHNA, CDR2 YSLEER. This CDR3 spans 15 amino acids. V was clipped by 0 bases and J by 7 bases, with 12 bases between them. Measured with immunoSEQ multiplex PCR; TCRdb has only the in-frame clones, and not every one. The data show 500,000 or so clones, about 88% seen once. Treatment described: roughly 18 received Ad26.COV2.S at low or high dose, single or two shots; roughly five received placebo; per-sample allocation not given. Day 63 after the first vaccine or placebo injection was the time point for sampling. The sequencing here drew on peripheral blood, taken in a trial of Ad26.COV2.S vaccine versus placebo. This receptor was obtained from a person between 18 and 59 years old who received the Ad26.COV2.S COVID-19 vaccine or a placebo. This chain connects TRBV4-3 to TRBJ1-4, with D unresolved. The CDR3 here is CASSQDGGRGEKLFF. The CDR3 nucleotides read TGCGCCAGCAGCCAAGATGGAGGGCGGGGTGAAAAACTGTTTTTT.